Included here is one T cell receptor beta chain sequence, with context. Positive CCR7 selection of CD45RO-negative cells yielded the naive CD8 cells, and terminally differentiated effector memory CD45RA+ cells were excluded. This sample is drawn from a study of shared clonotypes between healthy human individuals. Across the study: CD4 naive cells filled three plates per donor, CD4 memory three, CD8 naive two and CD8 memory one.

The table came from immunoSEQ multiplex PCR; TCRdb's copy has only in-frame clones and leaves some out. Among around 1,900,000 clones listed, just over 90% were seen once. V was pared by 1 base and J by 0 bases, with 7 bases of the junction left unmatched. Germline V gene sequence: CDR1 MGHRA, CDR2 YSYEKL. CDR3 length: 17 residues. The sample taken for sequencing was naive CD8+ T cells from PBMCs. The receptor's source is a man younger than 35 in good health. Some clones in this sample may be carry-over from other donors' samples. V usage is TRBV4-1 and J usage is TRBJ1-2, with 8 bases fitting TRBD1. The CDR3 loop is CASSQVGQARANYGYTF. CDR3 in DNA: TGCGCCAGCAGCCAAGTGGGACAGGCGAGAGCTAACTATGGCTACACCTTC.